The 29 T cell receptor beta chains below come from one sample, sequenced in a study of memory CD4+ T cells and cytomegalovirus serostatus (dated by TCRdb to 2018 to 2020). The protocol used for the library was the immunoSEQ multiplex PCR assay. TCRdb limited this immuneACCESS table to in-frame rearrangements with V and J called. A share of clones is missing; checked studies link under half to unresolved V genes, and the rest is unexplained. For this sample the table gives some 50,000 clones, of which roughly 79% were detected only once. The ten largest clones add up to 1.5% to 2% of the sample. Single viable CD3+CD4+CD8-CD45RO+ cells were sorted as memory CD4+ T cells on a FACSAria II. The sequencing sample was made of memory CD4+ T cells from blood. These receptors came from an adult in good health and CMV-seronegative.

As concerns this clone: The same CDR3 arises from other DNA sequences in this sample as well. This chain's CDR3 is CASSFGDRAYGYTF. The CDR3 region has the DNA TGTGCCAGCAGCTTCGGGGACAGGGCATATGGCTACACCTTC. J is TRBJ1-2 and V is TRBV7-2; 9 bases map to TRBD1. The ends lost 3 bases at V and 5 bases at J; junction bases unmatched: 4. This CDR3 comprises 14 residues. Germline CDR1 SGHTA, CDR2 FQGNSA.

The V gene is TRBV29-1, the J gene TRBJ2-5, with 12 bases lining up with TRBD2. Germline loops: CDR1 SQVTM, CDR2 ANQGSEA. V was pared by 4 bases and J by 4 bases, with 4 bases of the junction left unmatched. The CDR3 is made up of 14 amino acids. The CDR3 here is CSVGSSGGAETQYF. CDR3 DNA sequence: TGCAGCGTTGGATCTAGCGGGGGGGCAGAGACCCAGTACTTC.

The gene calls are TRBV30 and TRBJ2-1; TRBD2 matches 8 bases. CDR3 length: 12 residues. The V gene end was trimmed by 8 bases and the J gene end by 9 bases; junction bases not matched to a gene: 9. The germline gives CDR1 GTSNPN, CDR2 SVGIG (reference sequence). The CDR3 here is CAHTGGGREQFF. CDR3 in DNA: TGTGCCCACACCGGGGGGGGACGTGAGCAGTTCTTC. Using reference TRBV30 and TRBJ2-1 for the parts outside the CDR3, the full variable domain is SQTIHQWPATLVQPVGSPLSLECTVEGTSNPNLYWYRQAAGRGLQLLFYSVGIGQISSEVPQNLSASRPQDRQFILSSKKLLLSDSGFYLCAHTGGGREQFFGPGTRLTVL.

The chain is built from TRBV19 and TRBJ1-5, with TRBD1 matching 9 bases. J was trimmed by 1 base and V by 9 bases; bases with no gene match: 4. This CDR3 spans 14 amino acids. Germline V CDR1 and CDR2: LNHDA, SQIVND (reference sequence). CDR3 sequence (DNA): TGTGCCAGCACGGGACAGGGAAGCAATCAGCCCCAGCATTTT. It yields the protein CASTGQGSNQPQHF.

V is TRBV11-2 and J is TRBJ2-7, with TRBD2 as a possible D gene (5 bases). CDR3 size: 12 residues. Per germline, CDR1 SGHAT and CDR2 FQNNGV. The germline V and J ends were trimmed by 3 bases and 7 bases, with 10 bases remaining between them. The CDR3 region is CASSFGVREQYF. The CDR3 DNA is TGTGCCAGCAGCTTCGGGGTTAGGGAGCAGTACTTC.

The rearrangement links TRBV4-3 to TRBJ1-2, with 7 bases matching TRBD1. This CDR3 contains 16 residues. Losses at the gene ends were 3 bases for V and 5 bases for J; bases not matched to a gene: 12. Germline lookup yields CDR1 LGHNA and CDR2 YSLEER. As DNA, the CDR3 is TGCGCCAGCAGCCAGGACGACAGGGTCGGATGGTATGGCTACACCTTC. The encoded protein is CASSQDDRVGWYGYTF.

The chain carries TRBV6-1 and TRBJ1-2, with D tentatively TRBD1 (6 bases). Deletions cut 2 bases from V and 2 bases from J, with 12 bases between. The CDR3 length is 15 residues. The V gene's germline CDR1 is MNHNS and CDR2 SASEGT. In DNA form, the CDR3 reads TGTGCCAGCAGTGAAAGGGGGTTACAGAACTATGGCTACACCTTC. Translation gives CASSERGLQNYGYTF.

The chain couples TRBV5-1 to TRBJ2-7; maybe TRBD2 (6 bases). The V end lost 2 bases, the J end lost 2 bases, and 11 bases lay between the germline ends. The CDR3 contains 14 residues. Germline CDR1 and CDR2: SGHRS and YFSETQ. The chain's CDR3 is CASSFGGGTYEQYF. CDR3 in DNA: TGCGCCAGCAGCTTCGGTGGAGGGACCTACGAGCAGTACTTC. Using reference TRBV5-1 and TRBJ2-7 for the parts outside the CDR3, the full variable domain is KAGVTQTPRYLIKTRGQQVTLSCSPISGHRSVSWYQQTPGQGLQFLFEYFSETQRNKGNFPGRFSGRQFSNSRSEMNVSTLELGDSALYLCASSFGGGTYEQYFGPGTRLTVT.

The V call is TRBV10-2, the J call TRBJ1-6; D is undetermined. The ends were cut back, 6 bases at V and 7 bases at J, with 10 bases in the middle. The CDR3 is 13 amino acids. CDR1 is WSHSY, CDR2 SAAADI, per germline. CDR3 DNA: TGCGCCAGCAGGGACCGAGGGAATTCACCCCTCCACTTT. It codes for CASRDRGNSPLHF.

The V and J genes are TRBV5-1 and TRBJ2-7; D is uncertain. Germline V gene lookup returns CDR1 SGHRS and CDR2 YFSETQ. Trimming stripped 0 bases from V and 4 bases from J, with 11 bases between. The CDR3 sequence is 14 residues long. The CDR3 sequence is CASSLDFGKYEQYF. For the CDR3, the DNA is TGCGCCAGCAGCTTGGACTTCGGAAAATACGAGCAGTACTTC.

The V call is TRBV15, the J call TRBJ1-4; 7 bases line up with TRBD1. The trim removed 0 bases at V and 4 bases at J, leaving 5 bases unmatched. Germline CDR1 and CDR2: LNHNV and YYDKDF (reference sequence). This CDR3 has 16 residues. In DNA form, the CDR3 reads TGTGCCACCAGCAGAGATACCGGGACAGTTAATGAAAAACTGTTTTTT. This encodes CATSRDTGTVNEKLFF.

The chain combines TRBV5-1 with TRBJ1-3, with 7 bases that match TRBD1. Germline CDR1 SGHRS, CDR2 YFSETQ. V shed 6 bases and J 0 bases; nucleotides not matched to a gene: 6. The CDR3 has 15 amino acids. Here the CDR3 DNA reads TGCGCCAGCACCGAGGACAGGAACTCTGGAAACACCATATATTTT. As protein: CASTEDRNSGNTIYF.

This chain joins TRBV6-5 and TRBJ1-2; TRBD1 is a possible D gene (5 bases). CDR1 is MNHEY and CDR2 is SVGAGI in the germline V gene. Trimming removed 0 bases from V and 4 bases from J, with 12 bases in between. The CDR3 covers 15 residues. This CDR3 reads CASSYSWQGTYGYTF. The CDR3 coding sequence is TGTGCCAGCAGTTACTCGTGGCAGGGCACCTATGGCTACACCTTC.

This clone was recorded a few times. The rearrangement uses TRBV18 and TRBJ2-1; D remains unclear. Germline V gene sequence: CDR1 KGHSH, CDR2 LQKENI. Trimming removed 4 bases at V and 6 bases at J, with 19 bases between. The CDR3 covers 16 residues. The CDR3 sequence is CASSLLDASAINEQFF. CDR3 nucleotides: TGTGCCAGCTCACTGCTGGACGCCTCGGCCATCAATGAGCAGTTCTTC. Combining the CDR3 with reference TRBV18 and TRBJ2-1 gives the whole variable domain NAGVMQNPRHLVRRRGQEARLRCSPMKGHSHVYWYRQLPEEGLKFMVYLQKENIIDESGMPKERFSAEFPKEGPSILRIQQVVRGDSAAYFCASSLLDASAINEQFFGPGTRLTVL.

The chain carries TRBV7-9 and TRBJ2-5, with TRBD1 matching over 10 bases. This CDR3 is 15 amino acids long. Per germline, CDR1 SEHNR and CDR2 FQNEAQ (reference sequence). V was clipped by 5 bases and J by 2 bases; unmatched bases: 5. DNA for the CDR3: TGTGCCAGCAGCCCAGGGACAGGGGTTCAAGAGACCCAGTACTTC. Amino acids: CASSPGTGVQETQYF.

V and J are TRBV7-9 and TRBJ1-2; 8 bases line up with TRBD1. V was pared by 5 bases and J by 4 bases, with 6 bases of the junction left unmatched. Germline V gene sequence: CDR1 SEHNR, CDR2 FQNEAQ (reference sequence). This CDR3 region has 14 residues. The CDR3 DNA reads as TGTGCCAGCAGCCCAGGGACAGGAGGCTATGGCTACACCTTC. The encoded protein is CASSPGTGGYGYTF.

The gene calls are TRBV14 and TRBJ1-2; D not certain. V lost 1 base to trimming and J lost 6 bases, with 15 bases between them. Germline V gene data show CDR1 as SGHDN and CDR2 as FVKESK. The CDR3 consists of 15 residues. CDR3 loop: CASSQGVGKLHGYTF. CDR3 DNA: TGTGCCAGCAGCCAAGGGGTTGGGAAACTTCATGGCTACACCTTC.

The CDR3 protein is CASSIGTQVYEQFF. For the CDR3, the DNA is TGTGCCAGCAGTATCGGGACTCAGGTCTATGAGCAGTTCTTC. The chain recombines TRBV28 with TRBJ2-1; the D gene is possibly TRBD2 (6 bases). V was clipped by 5 bases and J by 8 bases, with 16 bases between them. CDR3 length equals 14 residues. The germline gives CDR1 MDHEN, CDR2 SYDVKM.

The genes are TRBV6-6 and TRBJ1-1, with a weak D call TRBD1 (6 bases). Germline V gives CDR1 MNHNY, CDR2 SVGAGI (reference sequence). This CDR3 has 14 amino acids. Trimming took off 5 bases at V and 4 bases at J, with 14 bases between the two ends. CDR3 residues: CASSLAGEGTEAFF. In DNA, the CDR3 is TGTGCCAGCAGTCTCGCAGGGGAGGGCACTGAAGCTTTCTTT.

The J gene is TRBJ2-3, the V gene TRBV9; a possible D gene is TRBD2 (5 bases). Germline CDR1 and CDR2: SGDLS and YYNGEE. Deletions cut 4 bases from V and 0 bases from J, with 18 bases between. The CDR3 runs 17 residues. The CDR3 DNA reads TGTGCCAGCAGCTTACTAGAGTCAGCTAGGAGCACAGATACGCAGTATTTT. Translated: CASSLLESARSTDTQYF.

The rearrangement links TRBV9 to TRBJ2-5; D is perhaps TRBD2 (6 bases). Germline V gene lookup returns CDR1 SGDLS and CDR2 YYNGEE. V lost 7 bases and J lost 1, with 14 bases in between. The CDR3 contains 14 residues. The CDR3: CASARGNFQETQYF. CDR3 DNA sequence: TGTGCCAGCGCACGGGGGAACTTCCAAGAGACCCAGTACTTC.

The rearrangement links TRBV6-5 to TRBJ2-2; either TRBD1 or TRBD2 may supply D (5 bases each). V lost 5 bases and J 4 bases, leaving 14 bases between the germline ends. Germline V lookup: CDR1 MNHEY, CDR2 SVGAGI. This CDR3 spans 15 amino acids. CDR3 loop: CASSLVPRGTGELFF. CDR3 in DNA: TGTGCCAGCAGTCTCGTCCCGAGGGGCACCGGGGAGCTGTTTTTT.

This chain uses TRBV5-1 with TRBJ1-1; D remains ambiguous. Germline CDR1 is SGHRS and CDR2 is YFSETQ. The CDR3 runs 15 residues. V was trimmed by 1 base and J by 5 bases, leaving 15 bases between them. Here the CDR3 reads CASSLKGPSDTEAFF. The CDR3 nucleotides read TGCGCCAGCAGCTTGAAAGGCCCCTCAGATACTGAAGCTTTCTTT.

V and J are TRBV6-5 and TRBJ2-7; D remains ambiguous. The CDR3 loop spans 12 amino acids. Per germline, CDR1 MNHEY and CDR2 SVGAGI. Trimming removed 6 bases at V and 0 bases at J, with 6 bases between. DNA of the CDR3: TGTGCCAGCAGGTCCAGCTCCTACGAGCAGTACTTC. Its translation is CASRSSSYEQYF.

This clone was picked up one time. J is TRBJ2-5 and V is TRBV5-8; TRBD1 might be the D (5 bases). V lost 2 bases to trimming and J lost 2 bases, with 10 bases between them. The CDR3 is made up of 14 amino acids. Germline V gives CDR1 SGHTS, CDR2 YDEGEE. The CDR3 nucleotides read TGTGCCAGCAGCTTCGGACAAGGTCAAGAGACCCAGTACTTC. It specifies CASSFGQGQETQYF.

This clone was detected only a few times. The chain joins TRBV6-5 to TRBJ2-7; D may be TRBD1 or TRBD2 (5 bases each). V gave up 2 bases and J gave up 2 bases, with 16 bases separating them. The V gene's germline CDR1 is MNHEY and CDR2 SVGAGI. The CDR3 is made up of 16 amino acids. The CDR3 nucleotides are TGTGCCAGCAGTTACACCCACTTGGGACGACCCTACGAGCAGTACTTC. Translated: CASSYTHLGRPYEQYF.

The rearrangement uses TRBV7-6 and TRBJ1-5; D is possibly TRBD1 (5 bases). CDR1 is SGHVS, CDR2 FNYEAQ, per germline. The CDR3 has 15 residues. V shed 0 bases and J shed 6 bases, with 12 bases lying between them. This CDR3 reads CASSLAPGPVQPQHF. CDR3 nucleotide sequence: TGTGCCAGCAGCTTAGCCCCGGGGCCAGTTCAGCCCCAGCATTTT. Full variable domain (remainder filled in from reference TRBV7-6 and TRBJ1-5): GAGVSQSPRYKVTKRGQDVALRCDPISGHVSLYWYRQALGQGPEFLTYFNYEAQQDKSGLPNDRFSAERPEGSISTLTIQRTEQRDSAMYRCASSLAPGPVQPQHFGDGTRLSIL.

The chain is built from TRBV7-6 and TRBJ1-4, with a possible D match to TRBD1 (5 bases). The V gene lost 2 bases and the J gene lost 7 bases, with 11 bases spanning the gap. Germline CDR1 SGHVS, CDR2 FNYEAQ. CDR3 length: 14 amino acids. The CDR3 sequence is CASSLSTTVEKLFF. The CDR3 nucleotides read TGTGCCAGCAGCTTAAGTACGACAGTTGAAAAACTGTTTTTT.

The CDR3 sequence is CASSLTDSGNSPLHF. The CDR3 DNA reads as TGTGCCAGCAGCTTGACCGACTCAGGGAATTCACCCCTCCACTTT. V gene TRBV5-5 combines with J gene TRBJ1-6; TRBD1 is a possible D gene (5 bases). V was clipped by 1 base and J by 7 bases, with 12 bases between them. This CDR3 is 15 amino acids long. Germline V gene data show CDR1 as SGHKS and CDR2 as YYEKEE (reference sequence).